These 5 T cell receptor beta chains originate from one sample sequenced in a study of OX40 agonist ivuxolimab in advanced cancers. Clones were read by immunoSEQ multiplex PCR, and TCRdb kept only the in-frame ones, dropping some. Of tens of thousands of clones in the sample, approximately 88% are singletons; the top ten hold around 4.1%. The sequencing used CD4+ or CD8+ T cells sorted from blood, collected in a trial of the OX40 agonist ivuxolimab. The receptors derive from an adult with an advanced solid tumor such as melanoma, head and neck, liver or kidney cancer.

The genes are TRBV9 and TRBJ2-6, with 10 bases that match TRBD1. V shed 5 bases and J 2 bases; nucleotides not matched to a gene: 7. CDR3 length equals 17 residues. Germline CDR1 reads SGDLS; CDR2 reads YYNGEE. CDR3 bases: TGTGCCAGCAGTCAGACCGGGACAGGGGCTGGGGCCAACGTCCTGACTTTC. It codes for CASSQTGTGAGANVLTF.

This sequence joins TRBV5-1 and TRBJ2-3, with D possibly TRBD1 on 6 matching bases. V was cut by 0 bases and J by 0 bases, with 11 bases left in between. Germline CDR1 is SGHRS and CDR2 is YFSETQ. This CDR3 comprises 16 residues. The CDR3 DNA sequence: TGCGCCAGCAGCTTGGAAGGCCAGGGGAGCACAGATACGCAGTATTTT. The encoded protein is CASSLEGQGSTDTQYF.

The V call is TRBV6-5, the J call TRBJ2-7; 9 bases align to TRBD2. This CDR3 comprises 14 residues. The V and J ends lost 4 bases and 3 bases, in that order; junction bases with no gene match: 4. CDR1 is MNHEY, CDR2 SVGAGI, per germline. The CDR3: CASSFRLADYEQYF. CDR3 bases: TGTGCCAGCAGTTTCCGACTAGCGGACTACGAGCAGTACTTC.

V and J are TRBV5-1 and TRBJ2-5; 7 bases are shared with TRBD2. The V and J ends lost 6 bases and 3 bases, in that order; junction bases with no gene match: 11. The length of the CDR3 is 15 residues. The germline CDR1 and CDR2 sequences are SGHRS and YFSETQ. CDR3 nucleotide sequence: TGCGCCAGCACGAGGTCGGGGGGTCCAAAAGAGACCCAGTACTTC. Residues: CASTRSGGPKETQYF.

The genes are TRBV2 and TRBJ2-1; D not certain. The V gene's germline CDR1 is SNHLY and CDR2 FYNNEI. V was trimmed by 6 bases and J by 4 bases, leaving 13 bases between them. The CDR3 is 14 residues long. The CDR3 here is CASSAKLEYNEQFF. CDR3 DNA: TGTGCCAGCAGCGCGAAACTTGAATACAATGAGCAGTTCTTC.